This is a list of T cell receptor beta chains from one sample in a study of a mutant IDH1 vaccine in newly diagnosed glioma. These TCRs are of unknown antigen specificity. Sequencing was performed with immunoSEQ multiplex PCR; in TCRdb, only in-frame clones are kept and a portion is missing. In the table there are about 33,000 clones, roughly 90% of which are singletons. Sequencing used PBMCs, obtained from a glioma patient whose treatment included an IDH1 peptide vaccine. Source of these receptors: a man in his forties with glioma. Each CDR3 is given with its conserved first and last residue. A D gene is named only where the DNA matches it firmly. For some rows the clone size is stated as once, few or many, or as a class when expanded; others skip it.

J gene,clone size,D gene,V gene,CDR3 DNA,CDR3 protein
TRBJ2-3,once,-,TRBV9,TGTGCCAGCAGCGGTCATAGATTCGTGACAGATACGCAGTATTTT,CASSGHRFVTDTQYF
TRBJ2-1,-,-,TRBV7-2,TGTGCCAGCAGCACTAGACAGGCGAGCTCCTACAATGAGCAGTTCTTC,CASSTRQASSYNEQFF
TRBJ1-4,-,-,TRBV28,TGTGCCAGCAGTTTATTGGGGGGGACAACTAATGAAAAACTGTTTTTT,CASSLLGGTTNEKLFF
TRBJ1-6,-,-,TRBV11-2,TGTGCCAGCAGCTTCGGAAATTCACCCCTCCACTTT,CASSFGNSPLHF
TRBJ1-2,-,-,TRBV5-1,TGCGCCAGCAGCCCTGGCGGGGTCTCTGGCAGGGAGACGAATGGCTACACCTTC,CASSPGGVSGRETNGYTF
TRBJ2-7,once,-,TRBV7-2,TGTGCCAGCAGCTCACAGGGAGGGGGTACCTACGAGCAGTACTTC,CASSSQGGGTYEQYF
TRBJ2-3,-,-,TRBV5-1,TGCGCCAGCAGCTTGGGTCCGGTCCGCGCGGCAGATACGCAGTATTTT,CASSLGPVRAADTQYF
TRBJ2-7,-,-,TRBV5-4,TGTGCCAGCAGCTTCGGGCAGAACTCCTACGAGCAGTACTTC,CASSFGQNSYEQYF
TRBJ2-3,-,-,TRBV5-1,TGCGCCAGCAGCTTGTACGAGGGAAATACGCAGTATTTT,CASSLYEGNTQYF
TRBJ2-5,-,-,TRBV15,TGTGCCACCAGCAGAGGGGGGGCCCAAGAGACCCAGTACTTC,CATSRGGAQETQYF
TRBJ1-3,few,-,TRBV28,TGTGCCAGCCTGACTCAGGGGCCCGGAAACACCATATATTTT,CASLTQGPGNTIYF
TRBJ1-3,-,-,TRBV29-1,TGCAGCGCTTCCTCAGGAGCTGGAAACACCATATATTTT,CSASSGAGNTIYF
TRBJ2-2,-,-,TRBV6-5,TGTGCCAGCAGTCGATATCAGAGCACCGGGGAGCTGTTTTTT,CASSRYQSTGELFF
TRBJ1-1,-,TRBD1,TRBV5-4,TGTGCCAGCGGACAGGGCGGAGACACTGAAGCTTTCTTT,CASGQGGDTEAFF